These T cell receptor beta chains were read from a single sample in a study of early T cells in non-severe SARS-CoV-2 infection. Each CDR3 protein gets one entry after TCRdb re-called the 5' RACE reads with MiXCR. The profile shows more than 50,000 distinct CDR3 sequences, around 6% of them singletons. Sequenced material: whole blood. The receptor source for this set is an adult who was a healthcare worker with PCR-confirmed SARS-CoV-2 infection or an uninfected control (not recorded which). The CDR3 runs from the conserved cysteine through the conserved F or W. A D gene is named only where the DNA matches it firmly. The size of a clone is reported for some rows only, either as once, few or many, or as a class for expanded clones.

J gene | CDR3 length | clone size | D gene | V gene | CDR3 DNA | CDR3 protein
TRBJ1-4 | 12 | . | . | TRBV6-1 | TGTGCCAGCAATATATTTTGGGAAAAACTGTTTTTT | CASNIFWEKLFF
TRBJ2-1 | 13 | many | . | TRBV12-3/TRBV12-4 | TGTGCCAGCAGTTTCCGGACCGCACATGAGCAGTTCTTC | CASSFRTAHEQFF
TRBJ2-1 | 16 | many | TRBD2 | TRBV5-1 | TGCGCCAGCAGCCAAAGCCTGGCGGGAGATCTCAATGAGCAGTTCTTC | CASSQSLAGDLNEQFF
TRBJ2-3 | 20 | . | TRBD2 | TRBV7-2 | TGTGCCAGCAGCTTAGCGAGAGGACTAGCGGGAGGGCCCAGCACAGATACGCAGTATTTT | CASSLARGLAGGPSTDTQYF
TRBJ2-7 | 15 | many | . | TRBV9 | TGTGCCAGCAGCGTAGAAGGGACGCCCGGCTACGAGCAGTACTTC | CASSVEGTPGYEQYF
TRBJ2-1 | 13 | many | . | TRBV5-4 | TGTGCCAGCAGCTTGTGGGTCTACAATGAGCAGTTCTTC | CASSLWVYNEQFF
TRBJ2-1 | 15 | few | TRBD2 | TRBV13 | TGTGCCAGCAGCTCCGGGACTAGCGGGAAAGGTGAGCAGTTCTTC | CASSSGTSGKGEQFF
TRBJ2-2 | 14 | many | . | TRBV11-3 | TGTGCCAGCAGCTTAGAAGAAAGCACCGGGGAGCTGTTTTTT | CASSLEESTGELFF
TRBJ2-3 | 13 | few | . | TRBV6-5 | TGTGCCAGCACTGGCGAATCCACAGATACGCAGTATTTT | CASTGESTDTQYF
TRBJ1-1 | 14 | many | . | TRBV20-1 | TGCAGTGCCGACCCTTATGGTGCCAACACTGAAGCTTTCTTT | CSADPYGANTEAFF
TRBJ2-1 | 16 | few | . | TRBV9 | TGTGCCAGCAGCCCTCTCGTGGGGCTAACATACAATGAGCAGTTCTTC | CASSPLVGLTYNEQFF
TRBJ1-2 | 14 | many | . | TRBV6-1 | TGTGCCAGCAGTGAAGTTCGACAGCTCTATGGCTACACCTTC | CASSEVRQLYGYTF
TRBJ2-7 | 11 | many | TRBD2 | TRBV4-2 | TGTGCCAGCAGCCAAGCGGGGGGGCAGTACTTC | CASSQAGGQYF
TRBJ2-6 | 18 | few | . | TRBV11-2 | TGTGCCAGCAGCTTAGTCAACGTACTCCTCTCTGGGGCCAACGTCCTGACTTTC | CASSLVNVLLSGANVLTF
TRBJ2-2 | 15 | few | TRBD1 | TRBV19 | TGTGCCAGTAGTGAGAACAGGGGGCTCACCGGGGAGCTGTTTTTT | CASSENRGLTGELFF
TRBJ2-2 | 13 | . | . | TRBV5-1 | TGCGCCAGCAGCTTGGGCCCTTCGGACCCCCTGTTTTTT | CASSLGPSDPLFF
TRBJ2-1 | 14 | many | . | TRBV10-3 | TGTGCCATCAGTGAGTCACTCGGTAGGAATGAGCAGTTCTTC | CAISESLGRNEQFF
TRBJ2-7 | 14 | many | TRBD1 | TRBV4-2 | TGTGCCAGCAGCCAAGATCGACAGGGTTACGAGCAGTACTTC | CASSQDRQGYEQYF
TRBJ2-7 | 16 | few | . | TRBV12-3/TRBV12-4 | TGTGCCAGCACTTCGAAGGGGAGACTCCCGTGGGACGAGCAGTACTTC | CASTSKGRLPWDEQYF
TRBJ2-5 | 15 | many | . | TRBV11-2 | TGTGCCAGCAGCTTAGGACAGCGAAGGGAGGAGACCCAGTACTTC | CASSLGQRREETQYF
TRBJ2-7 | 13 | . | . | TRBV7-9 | TGTGCCAGCGGGAATGACCCCGCCCGCGAGCAGTACTTC | CASGNDPAREQYF
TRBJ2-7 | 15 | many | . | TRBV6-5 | TGTGCCAGCAGTACACAGGGAGTTAAACTTCACGAGCAGTACTTC | CASSTQGVKLHEQYF
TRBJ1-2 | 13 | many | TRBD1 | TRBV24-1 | TGTGCCACCAGTGAGACAGGGAACTATGGCTACACCTTC | CATSETGNYGYTF
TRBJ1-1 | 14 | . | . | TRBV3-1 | TGTGCCAGCAGCCAAGGTAGGGGGAATACTGAAGCTTTCTTT | CASSQGRGNTEAFF
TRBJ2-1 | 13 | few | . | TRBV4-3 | TGCGCCAGCAGCCAAGAGCAGGAAACGTATCCGTTCTTC | CASSQEQETYPFF
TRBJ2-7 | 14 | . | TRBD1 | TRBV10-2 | TGCGCCAGCAGCCCCGACAGGGGCTCCTACGAGCAGTACTTC | CASSPDRGSYEQYF
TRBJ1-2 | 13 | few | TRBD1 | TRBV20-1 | TGCAGTGCTAGAGAACCCGGGACAGGGCCCTCTTACTTC | CSAREPGTGPSYF
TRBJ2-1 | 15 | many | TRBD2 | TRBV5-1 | TGCGCCAGCAGCTTGGTCTTAGCGGGGAGCAATGAGCAGTTCTTC | CASSLVLAGSNEQFF
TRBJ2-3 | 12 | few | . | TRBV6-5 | TGTGCCAGCAGTCCCCCCTGGGGTACGCAGTATTTT | CASSPPWGTQYF
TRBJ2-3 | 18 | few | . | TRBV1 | . | CTSSQDGWGKGITDTQYF
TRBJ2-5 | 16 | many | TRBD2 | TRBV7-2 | TGTGCCAGCAGCCTCAGTTCCACTAGCGGCCAAGAGACCCAGTACTTC | CASSLSSTSGQETQYF
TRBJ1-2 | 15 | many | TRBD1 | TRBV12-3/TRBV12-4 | TGTGCCAGCAGCCTACAGACAGGGACTAACTATGGCTACACCTTC | CASSLQTGTNYGYTF
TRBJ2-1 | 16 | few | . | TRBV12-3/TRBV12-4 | TGTGCCAGCAGTTTAAGGGTCGGGGGACACTACAATGAGCAGTTCTTC | CASSLRVGGHYNEQFF
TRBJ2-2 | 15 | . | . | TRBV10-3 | TGTGCCACAAGACCCGGGACCGCGAACACCGGGGAGCTGTTTTTT | CATRPGTANTGELFF
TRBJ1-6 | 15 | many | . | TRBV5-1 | TGCGCCAGCGCGGCCCAAGAGGCCCTCTCTTCACCCCTCCACTTT | CASAAQEALSSPLHF
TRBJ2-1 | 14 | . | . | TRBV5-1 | TGCGCCAGCAGGCGGGAACCTACTTTGTGGGAGCAGTTCTTC | CASRREPTLWEQFF
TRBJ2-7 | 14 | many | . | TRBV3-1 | TGTGCCAGCAGCCAAGTCGGGGTCCCCTACGAGCAGTACTTC | CASSQVGVPYEQYF
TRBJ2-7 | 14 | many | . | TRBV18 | TGTGCCAGCTCTCGCGAGTTGGGGGACCACGAGCAGTACTTC | CASSRELGDHEQYF
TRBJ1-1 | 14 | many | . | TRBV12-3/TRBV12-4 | TGTGCCAGCACCAATCAGTCCCCGAGTCCCGAAGCTTTCTTT | CASTNQSPSPEAFF
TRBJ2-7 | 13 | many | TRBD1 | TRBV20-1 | TGCAGTGCTGGGGGGACAGGACCCTACGAGCAGTACTTC | CSAGGTGPYEQYF
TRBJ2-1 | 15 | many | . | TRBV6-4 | TGTGCCAGCAGTGACTCGGCGGGATCCTACAATGAGCAGTTCTTC | CASSDSAGSYNEQFF
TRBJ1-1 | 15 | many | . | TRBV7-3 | TGTGCCAGCAACAAACGGGGCGGGTTTGACACTGAAGCTTTCTTT | CASNKRGGFDTEAFF
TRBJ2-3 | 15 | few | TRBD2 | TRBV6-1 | TGTGCCAGCAGGGATAGCGGGAGGGCAGGAGATACGCAGTATTTT | CASRDSGRAGDTQYF
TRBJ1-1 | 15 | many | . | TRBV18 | TGTGCCAGCTCACCCGGGACCCCTGGGGCCACTGAAGCTTTCTTT | CASSPGTPGATEAFF
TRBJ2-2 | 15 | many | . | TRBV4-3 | TGCGCCAGCAGCCAAGGCAGGGCATTCCCCGGGGAGCTGTTTTTT | CASSQGRAFPGELFF
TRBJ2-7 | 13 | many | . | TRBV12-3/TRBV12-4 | TGTGCCAGCAGTTTAGTGCCTAGAGACGAGCAGTACTTC | CASSLVPRDEQYF
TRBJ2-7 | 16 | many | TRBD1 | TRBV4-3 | TGCGCCAGCAGCCAAGATCGGGGACAGGGGGCGGGCGAGCAGTACTTC | CASSQDRGQGAGEQYF
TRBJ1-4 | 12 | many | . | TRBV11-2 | TGTGCCAGCAGCTACTGGGGCAGTCAACTGTTTTTT | CASSYWGSQLFF
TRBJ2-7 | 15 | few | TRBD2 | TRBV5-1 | TGCGCCAGCAGCTTGCGACTAGCGGGAAAGGTCGAGCAGTACTTC | CASSLRLAGKVEQYF
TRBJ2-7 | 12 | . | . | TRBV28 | TGTGCCAGCAGTCAGAGCTCCTACGAGCAGTACTTC | CASSQSSYEQYF
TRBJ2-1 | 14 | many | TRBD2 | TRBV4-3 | TGCGCCAGCAGCCAAGCGGGGGGAAAGGGTGAGCAGTTCTTC | CASSQAGGKGEQFF
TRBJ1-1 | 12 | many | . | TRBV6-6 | TGTGCCAGCAGTTGGTTGAACACTGAAGCTTTCTTT | CASSWLNTEAFF
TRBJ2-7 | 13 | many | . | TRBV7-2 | TGTGCCAGCAGCCCGTCCGGGGGCGCCGAGCAGTACTTC | CASSPSGGAEQYF